The source of this T cell receptor (beta chain) is a study of response to subunit inactivated influenza vaccine. V was trimmed by 6 bases and J by 0 bases, leaving 12 bases between them. The CDR3 spans 14 residues. With regard to this clonotype: Its target is not known. A single base separates this from a much larger clone, so it may be a read error.

Each CDR3 protein gets one entry after TCRdb re-called the RT-PCR reads with MiXCR. The data hold roughly 570,000 distinct CDR3 sequences, with approximately 15% observed a single time. Study-wide findings and caveats: Authors suggested few new T cells are recruited by each seasonal influenza vaccination.

The gene calls are TRBV12-3 or TRBV12-4 and TRBJ2-7; the D gene is possibly TRBD1 (5 bases). This receptor was identified in a man in his forties or fifties who received an inactivated influenza vaccine. Sample: PBMCs from blood, taken about 11 days after vaccination. The CDR3 bases are TGTGCCAGCAGCGAACAGGACGGCTCCTACGAGCAGTACTTC. Translated, it gives CASSEQDGSYEQYF.